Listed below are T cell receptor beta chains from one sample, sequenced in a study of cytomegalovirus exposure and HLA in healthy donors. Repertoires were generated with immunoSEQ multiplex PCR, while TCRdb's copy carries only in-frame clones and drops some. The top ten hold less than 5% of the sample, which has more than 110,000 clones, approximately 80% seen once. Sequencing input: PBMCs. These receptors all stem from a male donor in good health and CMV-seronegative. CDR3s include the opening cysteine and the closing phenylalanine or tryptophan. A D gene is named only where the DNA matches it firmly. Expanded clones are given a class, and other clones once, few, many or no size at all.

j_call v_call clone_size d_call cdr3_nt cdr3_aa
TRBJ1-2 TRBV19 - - TGTGCCAGTAGTATAGCACCGAACAGGGCGCGTGGCTACACCTTC CASSIAPNRARGYTF
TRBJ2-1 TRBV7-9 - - TGTGCCAGCGGAGGGATCAATGAGCAGTTCTTC CASGGINEQFF
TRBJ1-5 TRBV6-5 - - TGTGCCAGCAGCCGCGGAAATCAGCCCCAGCATTTT CASSRGNQPQHF
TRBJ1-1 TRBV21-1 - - TGTGCCAGCAGCAAAGGCGGGGGGGCCACTGAAGCTTTCTTT CASSKGGGATEAFF
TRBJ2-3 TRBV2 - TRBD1 TGTGCCAGCAGGGAACCGGGACAGGGGGCAGATACGCAGTATTTT CASREPGQGADTQYF
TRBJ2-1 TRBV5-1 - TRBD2 TGCGCCAGCAGCCGTAGCGGGGACTCCTACAATGAGCAGTTCTTC CASSRSGDSYNEQFF
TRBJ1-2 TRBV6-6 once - TGTGCCAGCAGCCTAGATGGCTATGGCTACACCTTC CASSLDGYGYTF
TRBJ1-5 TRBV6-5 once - TGTGCCAGCAGTTACTCCCTCCCCAGGGGCGATCAGCCCCAGCATTTT CASSYSLPRGDQPQHF
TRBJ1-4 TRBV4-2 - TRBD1 TGTGCCAGCAGCCACTTGGGACAGGGACCCTGGAGTGATGAAAAACTGTTTTTT CASSHLGQGPWSDEKLFF
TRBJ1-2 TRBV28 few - TGTGCCAGCAGTGACCTTGACAGACCTAACCGTTATGGCTACACCTTC CASSDLDRPNRYGYTF
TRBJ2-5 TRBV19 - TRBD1 TGTGCCAGTAGTCCTATTACCCGGACAGGGGGTATTACGGAGACCCAGTACTTC CASSPITRTGGITETQYF
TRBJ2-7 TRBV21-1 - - TGTGCCAGCAGCAATGAGCCGCCCCAAAGACAGGGCCTCTACGAGCAGTACTTC CASSNEPPQRQGLYEQYF
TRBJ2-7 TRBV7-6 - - TGTGCCAGCAGCTTAGCGAAACCCGACAACCTCTACGAGCAGTACTTC CASSLAKPDNLYEQYF
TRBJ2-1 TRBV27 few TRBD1 TGTGCCAGCGGGAGAACGGGGACAGGGCACTACAATGAGCAGTTCTTC CASGRTGTGHYNEQFF
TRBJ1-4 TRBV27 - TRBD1 TGTGCCAGCAGTTCACACAGGGGGCTGGGTGAAAAACTGTTTTTT CASSSHRGLGEKLFF
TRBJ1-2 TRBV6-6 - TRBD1 TGTGCCAGCAGCAGTCCGGGACAGTCTAACTATGGCTACACCTTC CASSSPGQSNYGYTF
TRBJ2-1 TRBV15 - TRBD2 TGTGCCACCAGCACCCGGTTAGCGGGAGTATTCAATGAGCAGTTCTTC CATSTRLAGVFNEQFF
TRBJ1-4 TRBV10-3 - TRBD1 TGTGCCATCAGTGAAAGACAGGGCTGGGATGAAAAACTGTTTTTT CAISERQGWDEKLFF
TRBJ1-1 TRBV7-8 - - TGTGCCAGCAGCTTAGGTCCGGGGTGGGACACTGAAGCTTTCTTT CASSLGPGWDTEAFF
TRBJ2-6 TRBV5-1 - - TGCGCCAGCAGCGCGACATCTGGGGCCAACGGCCTGACTTTC CASSATSGANGLTF
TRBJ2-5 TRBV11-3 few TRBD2 TGTGCCAGCAGCTTCGGACTAGCGGGGGGTCCCCAGTACTTC CASSFGLAGGPQYF
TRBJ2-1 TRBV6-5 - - TGTGCCAGCAGACCTGGAGGGCTGAATGAGCAGTTCTTC CASRPGGLNEQFF
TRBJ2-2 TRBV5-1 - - TGCGCCAGCAGATGGCTTCTTGGGACGGGGGTCACCGGGGAGCTGTTTTTT CASRWLLGTGVTGELFF
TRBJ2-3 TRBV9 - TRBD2 TGTGCCAGCAGCGTATCTAGCGGGGGGGCCTTAGATACGCAGTATTTT CASSVSSGGALDTQYF
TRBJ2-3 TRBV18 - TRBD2 TGTGCCAGCTCACTAAGACTAGCGGGAGCAATAAGAGAACCGTGGGGCACAGATACGCAGTATTTT CASSLRLAGAIREPWGTDTQYF
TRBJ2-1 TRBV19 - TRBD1 TGTGCCAGTAGTAGGGGGGGGACAGGGGGCTCGGGTGAGCAGTTCTTC CASSRGGTGGSGEQFF
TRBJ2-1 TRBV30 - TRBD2 TGTGCCTGGATCCCGGGACTAGTCTACAATGAGCAGTTCTTC CAWIPGLVYNEQFF
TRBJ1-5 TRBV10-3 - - TGTGCCATCAGTGGGGGAGAGGGTTCGGGCAATCAGCCCCAGCATTTT CAISGGEGSGNQPQHF